Reported below is one TCR beta chain. TCR beta VDJ and CDR3 profiling used genomic DNA as template. TCRdb analysed the reads with MiXCR anew, one entry per CDR3 protein. The table shows 130,000 or so distinct CDR3 sequences, with 40% occurring only once. Germline V gives CDR1 SNHLY, CDR2 FYNNEI. The germline V and J ends were trimmed by 7 bases and 0 bases, with 7 bases remaining between them. This CDR3 has 12 amino acids. This sample is drawn from a study of CD8+CD57+ T cells in acquired aplastic anemia. Across the study: Quantities of DNA derived from sorted CD4+ and CD8+ cells averaged 3.2 ug.

Whoever was chosen for sequencing had shown CD8+CD57+ cell expansion by flow cytometry. Among the patients, all had severe acquired aplastic anemia. The clonotype comes from a human donor with aplastic anemia. Material: sorted CD4+, CD8+, or CD8+CD57+ T cells (not recorded which) from PBMCs. The chain combines TRBV2 with TRBJ2-7; D possibly corresponds to TRBD1 (5 bases). CDR3 sequence: CASTDSSYEQYF. The CDR3 DNA is TGTGCCAGCACAGACAGCTCCTACGAGCAGTACTTC.